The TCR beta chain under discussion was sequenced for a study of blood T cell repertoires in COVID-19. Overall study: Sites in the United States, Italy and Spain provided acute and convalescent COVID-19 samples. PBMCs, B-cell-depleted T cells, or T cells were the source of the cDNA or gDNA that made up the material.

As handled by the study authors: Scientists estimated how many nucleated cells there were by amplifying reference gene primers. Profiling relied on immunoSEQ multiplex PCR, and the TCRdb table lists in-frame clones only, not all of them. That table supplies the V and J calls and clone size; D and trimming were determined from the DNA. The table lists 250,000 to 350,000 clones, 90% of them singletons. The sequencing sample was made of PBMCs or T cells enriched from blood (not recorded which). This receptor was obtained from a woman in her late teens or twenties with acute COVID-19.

In DNA, the CDR3 is TGTGCCAGCAGCCCCCGAACTAGCATGGGTAAAGACTACAATGAGCAGTTCTTC. Translating gives CASSPRTSMGKDYNEQFF. The chain recombines TRBV7-9 with TRBJ2-1; D perhaps matches TRBD2 (6 bases). The V end was cut by 5 bases, the J end by 3 bases, with 23 bases between. The CDR3 loop spans 18 amino acids. In germline, CDR1 is SEHNR, CDR2 FQNEAQ (reference sequence).